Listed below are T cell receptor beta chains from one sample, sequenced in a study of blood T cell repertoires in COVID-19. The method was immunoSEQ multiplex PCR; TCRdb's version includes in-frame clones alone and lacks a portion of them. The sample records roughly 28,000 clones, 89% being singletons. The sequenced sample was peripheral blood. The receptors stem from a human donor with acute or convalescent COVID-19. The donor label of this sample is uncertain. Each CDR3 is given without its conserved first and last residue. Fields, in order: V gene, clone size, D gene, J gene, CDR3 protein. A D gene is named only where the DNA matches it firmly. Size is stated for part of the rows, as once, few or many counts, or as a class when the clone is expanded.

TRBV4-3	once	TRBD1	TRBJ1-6	ASSQVGAGQGNSPLH
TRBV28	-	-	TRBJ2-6	ASSLGGTGANVLT
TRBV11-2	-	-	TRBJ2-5	ASSLVGLFQETQY
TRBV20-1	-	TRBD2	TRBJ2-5	SASGLAVRQETQY
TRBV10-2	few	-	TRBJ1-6	ASEGGNSPLH
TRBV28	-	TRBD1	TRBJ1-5	ASSTTGTGVGNQPQH
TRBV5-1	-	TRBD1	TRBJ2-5	ASSHGQGQETQY
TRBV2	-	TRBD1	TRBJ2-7	ATSGQGTYEQY
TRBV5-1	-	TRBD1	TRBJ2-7	ASRTGTGGHEQY
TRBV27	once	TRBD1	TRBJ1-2	ASSLGTGTYGYT
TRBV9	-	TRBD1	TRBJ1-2	ASSVAGTGAKGYT
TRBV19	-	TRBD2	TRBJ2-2	ASTKGLAGASDTGELF
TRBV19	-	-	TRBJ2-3	ATKDRLVVDTQY
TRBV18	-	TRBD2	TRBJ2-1	ASSPGLAYEQF
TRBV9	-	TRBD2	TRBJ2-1	ASSFRTSGRNEQF
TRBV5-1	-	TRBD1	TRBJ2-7	ASSFSGGAYEQY
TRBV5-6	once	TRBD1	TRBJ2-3	ASSLVTGGEPQY
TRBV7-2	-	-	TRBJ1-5	ASSSQSNQPQH
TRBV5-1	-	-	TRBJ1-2	ASSRGDYGYT
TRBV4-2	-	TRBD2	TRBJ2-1	ASSQIAGGPNEQF
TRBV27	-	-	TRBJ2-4	ASSLSYPFSTRGSKNIQY
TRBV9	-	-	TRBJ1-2	ASSAGTVHYGYT
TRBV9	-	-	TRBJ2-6	ASSVSGANVLT
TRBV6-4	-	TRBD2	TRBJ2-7	ASSLTSGRASYEQY
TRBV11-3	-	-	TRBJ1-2	ASRGGYT
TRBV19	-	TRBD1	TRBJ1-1	ASSEQGLQYTEAF
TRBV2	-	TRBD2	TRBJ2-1	ASNRQRGGRYEQF
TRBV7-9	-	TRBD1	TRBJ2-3	ASSQGESVDTQY
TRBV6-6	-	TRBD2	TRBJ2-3	ASKDSGGVDTQY
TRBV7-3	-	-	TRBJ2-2	ASSLRAPQGTNTGELF
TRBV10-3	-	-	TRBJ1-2	AISVTGLNGYT
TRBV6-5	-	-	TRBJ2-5	ASRSGWAEETQY
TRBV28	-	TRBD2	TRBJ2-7	ASSRPGTSVYEQY
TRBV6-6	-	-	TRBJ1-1	ASSQHGTEAF
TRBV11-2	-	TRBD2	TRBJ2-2	ASSLARWEGTGELF
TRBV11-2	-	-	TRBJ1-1	ASSRDSYTEAF
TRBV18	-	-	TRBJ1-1	ASSPTGSTEAF
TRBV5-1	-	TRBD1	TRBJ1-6	ASSSGQGNSPLH
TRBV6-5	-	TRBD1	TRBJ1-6	ASSYRQGPSPLH
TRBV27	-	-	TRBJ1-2	ASSLGGDPSGYT
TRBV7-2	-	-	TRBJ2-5	ASSTGIREETQY
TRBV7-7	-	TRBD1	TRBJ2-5	ASSLAGTGETQY
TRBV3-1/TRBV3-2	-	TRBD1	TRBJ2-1	ASSHGTGKYNEQF
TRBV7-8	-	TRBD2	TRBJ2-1	ASSLARLAGGGNEQF
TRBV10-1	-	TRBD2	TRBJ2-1	ASSESRGRSFNEQF
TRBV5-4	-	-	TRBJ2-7	ASSRGQFYEQY
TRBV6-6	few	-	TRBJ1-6	ASSYSQGTNSPLH
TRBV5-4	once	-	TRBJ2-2	ASRAEITGELF
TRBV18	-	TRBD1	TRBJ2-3	ASSPTGADTQY
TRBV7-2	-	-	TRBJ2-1	ASSPNRGGSYNEQF
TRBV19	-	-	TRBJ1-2	ASSIRSGYT
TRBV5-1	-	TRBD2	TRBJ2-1	ASSPDGLAGSNEQF
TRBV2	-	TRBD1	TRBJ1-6	ASSGTGIYTPLH
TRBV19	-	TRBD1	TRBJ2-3	ASSSDRGRTDTQY
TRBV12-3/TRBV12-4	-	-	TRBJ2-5	ASSIQETQY
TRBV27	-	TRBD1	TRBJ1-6	ASSLSGQIYNSPLH
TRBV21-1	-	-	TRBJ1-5	ASGNHFSNQPQH
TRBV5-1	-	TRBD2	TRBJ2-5	ASSLPRTSGSMETQY